The present entry profiles one T cell receptor beta chain with its context. Its antigen is not identified. This sample is drawn from a study of OX40 agonist ivuxolimab in advanced cancers. Looking at the study overall: Dose-escalation patients were diagnosed with hepatocellular carcinoma, melanoma, renal cell cancer or head and neck cancer. Study-level results: Averaging showed that CD8+ T cells had more expanded clones than CD4+ did.

Generated by immunoSEQ multiplex PCR, the TCRdb table keeps only in-frame clones and is missing some. The sample lists more than 20,000 clones; 75% to 95% were seen once. Sequencing was performed on CD4+ or CD8+ T cells sorted from blood, taken in a trial of the OX40 agonist ivuxolimab. The TCR was taken from an adult with an advanced solid tumor such as melanoma, head and neck, liver or kidney cancer.

In DNA form, the CDR3 reads TGCGCCAGCAGCTTGGTGTTGAACACTGAAGCTTTCTTT. This gives the protein CASSLVLNTEAFF. V usage is TRBV5-1 and J usage is TRBJ1-1; no clear D. V gave up 0 bases and J gave up 0 bases, with 3 bases separating them. Germline V gene lookup returns CDR1 SGHRS and CDR2 YFSETQ. The CDR3 extends over 13 amino acids.